These 22 T cell receptor beta chains were all obtained from the same sample, sequenced in a study of T cells in Graves' hyperthyroidism and ophthalmopathy. TCR beta CDR3 regions were amplified from RNA transcripts. The TCR CDR3 first-round RT-PCR relied on the HTBI primer set. TCRdb re-called the multiplex PCR reads with MiXCR, one entry per CDR3 protein. Altogether a few hundred thousand distinct CDR3 sequences are present, 46% being singletons, with the ten largest covering around 17%. The sequencing sample was made of peripheral blood or thyroid tissue (not recorded which). The receptors were gathered from an adult woman with Graves' disease, either hyperthyroidism or ophthalmopathy (not recorded which).

As concerns this clonotype: Given the absence of the conserved phenylalanine or tryptophan at the CDR3 end, a read error is likely. It is unclear where the CDR3 begins or ends on the DNA, so no DNA is shown, and the CDR3 is as TCRdb lists it. This chain joins TRBV7-2 and TRBJ2-5; the D call TRBD1 from the table was never checked on the DNA. Germline-derived CDR1 and CDR2 are SGHTA and FQGNSA. With termini counted, the CDR3 has 10 amino acids. The CDR3 loop reads CASSLKGGAG.

V and J are TRBV24-1 and TRBJ1-5, with D unclear. Trimming took off 7 bases at V and 8 bases at J, with 11 bases between the two ends. This CDR3 is 12 amino acids long. The germline V gene has CDR1 KGHDR and CDR2 SFDVKD. CDR3 sequence: CATSSFVEPQHF. The CDR3 DNA reads as TGTGCCACCAGCTCCTTCGTAGAGCCCCAGCATTTT.

In its sample, this clonotype was seen once. V and J are TRBV29-1 and TRBJ2-5; TRBD1 agrees at 10 bases. Germline loops: CDR1 SQVTM, CDR2 ANQGSEA. CDR3 size: 13 residues. After removal of 8 bases from V and 3 bases from J, the junction contained 6 bases not matched to a gene. CDR3: CSLPGTGEETQYF. The CDR3 bases are TGCAGCCTCCCCGGGACAGGGGAAGAGACCCAGTACTTC.

This clonotype was recorded many times. This chain joins TRBV2 and TRBJ2-5; TRBD1 might be the D (6 bases). In germline, CDR1 is SNHLY, CDR2 FYNNEI. Trimming pared 6 bases from V and 1 base from J, leaving 18 bases between. The CDR3 is made up of 16 amino acids. CDR3 DNA sequence: TGTGCCAGCAGGGGGGCGAGGCTCGGCGGCCAAGAGACCCAGTACTTC. This translates into CASRGARLGGQETQYF.

This clonotype was counted at least ten times. The chain couples TRBV9 to TRBJ1-2; D perhaps matches TRBD1 (5 bases). The V and J ends lost 2 bases and 5 bases respectively, with 13 bases between them. CDR1 is SGDLS and CDR2 is YYNGEE in the germline V gene. CDR3 size: 14 residues. This CDR3 reads CASSVRGGRYGYTF. CDR3 bases: TGTGCCAGCAGCGTCCGTGGGGGTCGATATGGCTACACCTTC.

This chain uses TRBV20-1 with TRBJ1-1; D is unclear. Trimming took off 0 bases at V and 3 bases at J, with 14 bases between the two ends. The CDR3 totals 15 residues. Germline CDR1 DFQATT, CDR2 SNEGSKA (reference sequence). The CDR3 sequence: CSARDFQQYHTEAFF. In nucleotides, the CDR3 is TGCAGTGCTAGAGATTTTCAGCAGTACCACACTGAAGCTTTCTTT.

This clonotype has only a few counts. The chain links TRBV24-1 to TRBJ1-2; D is possibly TRBD1 (5 bases). Germline CDR1 and CDR2: KGHDR and SFDVKD. Trimming removed 10 bases from V and 8 bases from J, with 19 bases in between. The CDR3 contains 13 residues. CDR3 nucleotides: TGTGCCACACGAACCGGGGCCTCCGGGGGCTACACCTTC. It yields the protein CATRTGASGGYTF.

The table lists this clonotype with many counts. The gene calls are TRBV4-1 and TRBJ1-1; the D is unclear. Germline V lookup: CDR1 MGHRA, CDR2 YSYEKL. The CDR3 spans 13 residues. V was pared by 1 base and J by 7 bases, with 10 bases between. CDR3 nucleotides: TGCGCCAGCAGCCAAGTAGGGTTGAGTGAAGCTTTCTTT. Its translation is CASSQVGLSEAFF.

In this sample, this clonotype turned up many times. The gene calls are TRBV6-6 and TRBJ2-7; 9 bases agree with TRBD2. The CDR3 totals 14 residues. The ends lost 6 bases at V and 6 bases at J; junction bases unmatched: 9. Per the germline V gene, CDR1 is MNHNY and CDR2 is SVGAGI (reference sequence). DNA of the CDR3: TGTGCCAGCAGAAATAGCGGGAGAAGGCCCGAGCAGTACTTC. It translates to CASRNSGRRPEQYF.

The chain uses TRBV7-8 and TRBJ1-2; TRBD1 is a possible D gene (5 bases). This CDR3 is 13 amino acids long. V lost 6 bases and J lost 5, with 13 bases in between. Germline values: CDR1 SGHVS, CDR2 FQNEAQ. CDR3 DNA sequence: TGTGCCAGCAGTTACGGGGGTAGATATGGCTACACCTTC. This codes for CASSYGGRYGYTF.

The chain carries TRBV11-2 and TRBJ1-5; 8 bases agree with TRBD1. After removal of 3 bases from V and 4 bases from J, the junction contained 5 bases not matched to a gene. This CDR3 is built from 15 residues. CDR1 is SGHAT and CDR2 is FQNNGV in the germline V gene. The CDR3 loop reads CASSFSGQVNQPQHF. DNA for the CDR3: TGTGCCAGCAGCTTTTCGGGACAGGTTAATCAGCCCCAGCATTTT.

At least ten counts were recorded for this clonotype. A junction boundary mismatches the germline segment, possibly from a read error. The chain has TRBV5-7 and TRBJ2-7, with a weak D call TRBD2 (6 bases). TRBV5-7 is annotated as an ORF whose role is uncertain. The CDR3 is 14 residues long. Written as DNA, the CDR3 is TGCTACATCAGGGAGCTAGCGTTACCCTACGAGCAGTACTTC. It specifies CYIRELALPYEQYF.

This clonotype was observed a handful of times. The J gene is TRBJ1-4, the V gene TRBV20-1; D not resolved. V gave up 1 base and J gave up 13 bases, with 10 bases separating them. CDR1 and CDR2 from the germline V gene are DFQATT and SNEGSKA (reference sequence). CDR3 length: 11 residues. The CDR3 region has the DNA TGCAGTGCTAGAGTGGAGGCTGGACTGTTTTTT. This translates into CSARVEAGLFF.

This clonotype was seen only a few times. This sequence joins TRBV28 and TRBJ2-5, with D possibly matching TRBD2 (5 bases). The V and J ends lost 4 bases and 4 bases respectively, with 16 bases between them. This CDR3 region has 15 residues. The germline V gene encodes CDR1 MDHEN and CDR2 SYDVKM. This CDR3 reads CASSSPAVSLETQYF. CDR3 nucleotide sequence: TGTGCCAGCAGTTCGCCAGCGGTCTCCTTAGAGACCCAGTACTTC.

This sequence joins TRBV20-1 and TRBJ2-6; D not resolved. Trimming left V 6 bases short and J 13 bases short, with 13 bases between. The CDR3 has 11 amino acids. Germline V gives CDR1 DFQATT, CDR2 SNEGSKA (reference sequence). The CDR3 loop reads CSAPLPHVLTF. The CDR3 bases are TGCAGTGCACCCCTACCCCATGTCCTGACTTTC.

This clonotype was counted between two and nine times. This chain links TRBV20-1 with TRBJ1-6; tentatively, D is TRBD1 (5 bases). Germline assignment: CDR1 DFQATT and CDR2 SNEGSKA (reference sequence). The CDR3 sequence is 13 residues long. The ends were cut back, 1 base at V and 7 bases at J, with 8 bases in the middle. CDR3 protein: CSARARVNSPLHF. The CDR3 bases are TGCAGTGCTAGAGCCAGGGTCAATTCACCCCTCCACTTT.

The J gene is TRBJ1-4, the V gene TRBV7-8, with D perhaps TRBD1 (5 bases). V shed 2 bases and J shed 5 bases, with 12 bases lying between them. This CDR3 region has 15 residues. The germline gives CDR1 SGHVS, CDR2 FQNEAQ. For the CDR3, the DNA is TGTGCCAGCAGCTTAAAGAGACAGATAAATGAAAAACTGTTTTTT. Translated: CASSLKRQINEKLFF.

The chain has TRBV10-3 and TRBJ1-2; 10 bases agree with TRBD1. Looked up from germline, CDR1 is ENHRY and CDR2 is SYGVKD. V gave up 6 bases and J gave up 6 bases; unmatched junction bases: 7. This CDR3 contains 14 residues. CDR3 sequence reads: CAIRVGDRGDGYTF. CDR3 in DNA: TGTGCCATCAGAGTGGGGGACAGGGGCGATGGCTACACCTTC.

The rearrangement joins TRBV29-1 to TRBJ2-5; perhaps TRBD2 as D (5 bases). Trimming took off 7 bases at V and 1 base at J, with 7 bases between the two ends. The length of the CDR3 is 11 residues. CDR1 is SQVTM, CDR2 ANQGSEA, per germline. The DNA for the CDR3 is TGCAGCGCGGGAACCCAAGAGACCCAGTACTTC. Amino acid sequence: CSAGTQETQYF.

This clonotype came up many times. The V gene is TRBV5-6, the J gene TRBJ1-1; D gene uncertain. This CDR3 region has 14 residues. V was shortened by 0 bases and J by 6 bases, with 12 bases between the two germline ends. Germline V gene sequence: CDR1 SGHDT, CDR2 YYEEEE. Here the CDR3 reads CASSLGRSRSEAFF. CDR3 in DNA: TGTGCCAGCAGCTTGGGTCGGTCCCGATCTGAAGCTTTCTTT.

This clonotype was detected ten times or more. The chain couples TRBV14 to TRBJ2-2; TRBD2 matches at 9 bases. Germline V gives CDR1 SGHDN, CDR2 FVKESK. This CDR3 is 14 amino acids long. The V segment lost 6 bases and the J segment 4 bases; nucleotides outside the gene matches: 3. The CDR3 DNA reads TGTGCCAGCAGGGCGGGAGGGCCCACCGGGGAGCTGTTTTTT. Amino acid sequence: CASRAGGPTGELFF. Using reference TRBV14 and TRBJ2-2 for the parts outside the CDR3, the full variable domain is EAGVTQFPSHSVIEKGQTVTLRCDPISGHDNLYWYRRVMGKEIKFLLHFVKESKQDESGMPNNRFLAERTGGTYSTLKVQPAELEDSGVYFCASRAGGPTGELFFGEGSRLTVL.

The V gene is TRBV10-3, the J gene TRBJ1-1; no clear D gene. Germline V gene sequence: CDR1 ENHRY, CDR2 SYGVKD. This CDR3 contains 13 residues. Trimming removed 0 bases at V and 3 bases at J, with 5 bases between. The CDR3 region has the DNA TGTGCCATCAGTGAGTCTGGCGACACTGAAGCTTTCTTT. Encoded protein: CAISESGDTEAFF.